This T cell receptor beta chain is drawn from a study of cytomegalovirus exposure and HLA in healthy donors. Across the study: Some 80 million unique TCRs from HLA-typed donors were held in an early data release.

Whereas donors were nominally healthy upon sampling, unrecorded immune exposures were probable. CDR1 MNHEY and CDR2 SMNVEV come from the germline V gene (reference sequence). V lost 2 bases, J lost 10 bases, and 11 bases lay in between. The CDR3 sequence is 13 residues long. Amplification used 60 Vbeta primers and 13 Jbeta primers. The repertoire was sequenced with immunoSEQ multiplex PCR; TCRdb's copy has only in-frame clones and lacks some. The sample shows about 140,000 clones, over 60% of them seen only once. The sample taken for sequencing was PBMCs. The chain has TRBV27 and TRBJ2-2, with a weak D call TRBD1 (5 bases). This receptor was taken from a male donor in good health and CMV-seropositive. The CDR3 coding sequence is TGTGCCAGCAGTTTAAACAGGATCGCGGAGCTGTTTTTT. Amino acids: CASSLNRIAELFF.